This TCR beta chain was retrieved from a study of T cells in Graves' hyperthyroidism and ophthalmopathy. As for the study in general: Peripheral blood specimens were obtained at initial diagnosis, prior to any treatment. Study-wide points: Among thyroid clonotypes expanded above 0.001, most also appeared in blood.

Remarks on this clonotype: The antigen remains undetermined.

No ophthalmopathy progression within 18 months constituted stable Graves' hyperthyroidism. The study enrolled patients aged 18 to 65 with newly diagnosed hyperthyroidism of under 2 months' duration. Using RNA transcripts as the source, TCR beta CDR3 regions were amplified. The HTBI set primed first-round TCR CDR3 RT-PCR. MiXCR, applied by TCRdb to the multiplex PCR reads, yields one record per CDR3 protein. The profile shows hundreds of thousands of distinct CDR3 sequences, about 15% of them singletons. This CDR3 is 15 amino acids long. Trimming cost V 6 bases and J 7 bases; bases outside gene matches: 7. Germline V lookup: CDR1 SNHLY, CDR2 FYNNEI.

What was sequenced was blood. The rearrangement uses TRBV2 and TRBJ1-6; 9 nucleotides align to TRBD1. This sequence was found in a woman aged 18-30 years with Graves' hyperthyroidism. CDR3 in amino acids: CASSPYGTGNSPLHF. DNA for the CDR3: TGTGCCAGCAGCCCTTACGGGACAGGGAATTCACCCCTCCACTTT.